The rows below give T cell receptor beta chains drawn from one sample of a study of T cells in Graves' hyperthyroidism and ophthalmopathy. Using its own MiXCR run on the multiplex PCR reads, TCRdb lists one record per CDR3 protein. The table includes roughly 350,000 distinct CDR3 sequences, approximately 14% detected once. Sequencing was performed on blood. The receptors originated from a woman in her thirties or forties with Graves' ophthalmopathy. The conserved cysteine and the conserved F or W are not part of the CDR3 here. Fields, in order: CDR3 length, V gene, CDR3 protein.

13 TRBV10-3 ATAPGSTGRETQY
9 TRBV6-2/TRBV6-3 ASRENTEAF
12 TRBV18 ASSEMRGPHEQF
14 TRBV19 ASRKLSTPGYQPQH
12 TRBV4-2 ASSQDAGTNTQY
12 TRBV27 ASSLSPTFYGYT
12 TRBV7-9 ASSSGQNNSPLH
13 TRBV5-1 ASSPVVGLGTEAF
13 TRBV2 AGSSRPRSVYGYT
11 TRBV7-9 ASSESDSSEAF
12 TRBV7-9 ASSSGPTRTEAF
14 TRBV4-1 ASSPNSGGTQETQY
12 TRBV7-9 ASRPGHSTGELF
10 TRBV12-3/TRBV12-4 ASSLGSGEQF
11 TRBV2 ASSGLNTGELF